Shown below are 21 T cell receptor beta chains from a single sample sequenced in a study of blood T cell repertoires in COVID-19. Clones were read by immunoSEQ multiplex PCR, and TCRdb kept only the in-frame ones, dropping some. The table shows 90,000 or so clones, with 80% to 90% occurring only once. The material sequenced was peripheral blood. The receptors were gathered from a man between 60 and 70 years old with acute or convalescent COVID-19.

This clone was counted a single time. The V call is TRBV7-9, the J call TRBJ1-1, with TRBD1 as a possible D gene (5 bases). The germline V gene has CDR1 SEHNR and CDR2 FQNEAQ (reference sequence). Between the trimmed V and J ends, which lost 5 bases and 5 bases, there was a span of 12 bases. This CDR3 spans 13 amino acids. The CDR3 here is CASSLAQGTEAFF. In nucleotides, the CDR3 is TGTGCCAGCAGCCTTGCCCAGGGAACTGAAGCTTTCTTT.

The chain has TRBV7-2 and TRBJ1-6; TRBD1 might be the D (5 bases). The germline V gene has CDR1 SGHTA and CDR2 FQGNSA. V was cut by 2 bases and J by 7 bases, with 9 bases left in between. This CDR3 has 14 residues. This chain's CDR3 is CASSLRTPNSPLHF. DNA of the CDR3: TGTGCCAGCAGCTTACGGACACCAAATTCACCCCTCCACTTT.

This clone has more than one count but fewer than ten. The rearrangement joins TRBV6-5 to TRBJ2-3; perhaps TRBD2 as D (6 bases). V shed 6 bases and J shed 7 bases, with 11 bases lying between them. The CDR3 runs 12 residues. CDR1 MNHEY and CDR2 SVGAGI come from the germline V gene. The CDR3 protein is CASSAGPYTQYF. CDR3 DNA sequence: TGTGCCAGCAGCGCGGGGCCGTATACGCAGTATTTT.

The CDR3 sequence is CASSQDYMSYSYEQYF. DNA of the CDR3: TGCGCCAGCAGCCAAGATTATATGTCTTACTCCTACGAGCAGTACTTC. This chain links TRBV4-3 with TRBJ2-7; D is ambiguous. Germline CDR1 is LGHNA and CDR2 is YSLEER. Trimming took 0 bases from V and 0 from J, leaving 12 bases between them. The CDR3 is 16 residues long.

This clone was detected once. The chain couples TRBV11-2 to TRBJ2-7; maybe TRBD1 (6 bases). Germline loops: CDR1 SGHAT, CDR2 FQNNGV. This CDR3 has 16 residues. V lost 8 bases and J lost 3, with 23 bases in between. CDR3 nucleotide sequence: TGTGCCAGCTCTCAGGGGACGCCTCTATGGGGCTACGAGCAGTACTTC. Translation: CASSQGTPLWGYEQYF.

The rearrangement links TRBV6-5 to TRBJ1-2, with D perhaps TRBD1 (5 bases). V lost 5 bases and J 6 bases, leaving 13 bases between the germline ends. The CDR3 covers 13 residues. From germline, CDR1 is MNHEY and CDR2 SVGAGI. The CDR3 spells CASSLPGIDGYTF. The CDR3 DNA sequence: TGTGCCAGCAGTCTTCCAGGGATAGATGGCTACACCTTC.

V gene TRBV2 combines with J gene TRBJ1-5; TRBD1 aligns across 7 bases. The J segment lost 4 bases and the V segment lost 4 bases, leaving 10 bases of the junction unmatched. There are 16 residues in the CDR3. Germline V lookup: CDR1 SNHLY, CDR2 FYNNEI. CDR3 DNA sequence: TGTGCCAGCAGTGTTGACAGGGCCTGGGCTAATCAGCCCCAGCATTTT. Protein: CASSVDRAWANQPQHF.

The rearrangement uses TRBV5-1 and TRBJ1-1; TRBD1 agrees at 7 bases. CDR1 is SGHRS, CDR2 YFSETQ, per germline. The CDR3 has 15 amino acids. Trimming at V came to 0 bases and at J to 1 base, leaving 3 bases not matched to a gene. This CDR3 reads CASSLGGTANTEAFF. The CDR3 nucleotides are TGCGCCAGCAGCTTGGGGGGGACAGCGAACACTGAAGCTTTCTTT.

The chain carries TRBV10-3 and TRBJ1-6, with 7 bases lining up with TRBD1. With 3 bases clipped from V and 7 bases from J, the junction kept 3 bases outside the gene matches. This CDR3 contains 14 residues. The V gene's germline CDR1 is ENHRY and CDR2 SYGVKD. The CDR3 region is CAISERDSNSPLHF. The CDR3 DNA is TGTGCCATCAGTGAAAGGGACAGCAATTCACCCCTCCACTTT.

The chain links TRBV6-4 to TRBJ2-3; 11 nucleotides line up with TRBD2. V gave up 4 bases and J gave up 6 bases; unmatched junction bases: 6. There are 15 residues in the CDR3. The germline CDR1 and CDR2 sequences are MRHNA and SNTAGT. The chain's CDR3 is CASSAASGGTDTQYF. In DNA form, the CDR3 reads TGTGCCAGCAGTGCCGCTAGCGGGGGGACGGATACGCAGTATTTT.

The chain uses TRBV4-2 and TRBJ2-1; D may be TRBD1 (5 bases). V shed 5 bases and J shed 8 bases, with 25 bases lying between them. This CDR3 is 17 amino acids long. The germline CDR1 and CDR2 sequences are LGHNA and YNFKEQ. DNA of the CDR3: TGTGCCAGCAGCGAAACCCCATCTAGGTCTGGGGCCGATGAGCAGTTCTTC. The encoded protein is CASSETPSRSGADEQFF.

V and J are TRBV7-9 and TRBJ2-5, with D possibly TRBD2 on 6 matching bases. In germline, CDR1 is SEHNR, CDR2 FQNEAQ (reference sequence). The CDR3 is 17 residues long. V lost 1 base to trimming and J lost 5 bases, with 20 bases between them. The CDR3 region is CASSLGSHRGGLETQYF. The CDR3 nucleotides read TGTGCCAGCAGCTTAGGATCGCACCGGGGAGGTCTGGAGACCCAGTACTTC.

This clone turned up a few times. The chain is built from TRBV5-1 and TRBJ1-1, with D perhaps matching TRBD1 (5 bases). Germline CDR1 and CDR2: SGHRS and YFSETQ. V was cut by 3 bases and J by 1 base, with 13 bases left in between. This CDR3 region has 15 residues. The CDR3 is CASSSGDSPNTEAFF. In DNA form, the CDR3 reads TGCGCCAGCAGCTCTGGAGACAGCCCGAACACTGAAGCTTTCTTT.

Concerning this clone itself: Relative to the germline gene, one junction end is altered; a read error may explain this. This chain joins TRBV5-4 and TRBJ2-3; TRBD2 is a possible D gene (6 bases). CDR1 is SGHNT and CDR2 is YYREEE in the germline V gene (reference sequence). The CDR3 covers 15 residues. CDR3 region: CASSSLTTSRDTQYF. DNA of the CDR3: TGTGCCAGCAGCTCCCTGACTACTAGCAGAGATACGCAGTATTTT.

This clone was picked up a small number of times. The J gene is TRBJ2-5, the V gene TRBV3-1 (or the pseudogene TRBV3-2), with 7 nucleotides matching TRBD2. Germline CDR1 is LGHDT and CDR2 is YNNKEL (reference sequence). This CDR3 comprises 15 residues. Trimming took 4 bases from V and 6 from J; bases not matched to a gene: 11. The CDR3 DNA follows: TGTGCCAGCAGCCCCCAGGCGGCGGGGGTTCAGACCCAGTACTTC. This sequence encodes CASSPQAAGVQTQYF.

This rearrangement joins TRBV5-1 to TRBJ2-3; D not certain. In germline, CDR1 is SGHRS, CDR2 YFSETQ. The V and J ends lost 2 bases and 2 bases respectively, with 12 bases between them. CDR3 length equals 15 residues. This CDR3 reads CASSFDITSTDTQYF. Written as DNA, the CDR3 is TGCGCCAGCAGCTTCGACATTACCTCCACAGATACGCAGTATTTT.

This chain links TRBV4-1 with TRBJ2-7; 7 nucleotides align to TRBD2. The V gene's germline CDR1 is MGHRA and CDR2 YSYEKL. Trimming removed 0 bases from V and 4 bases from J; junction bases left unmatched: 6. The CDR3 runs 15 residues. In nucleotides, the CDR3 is TGCGCCAGCAGCCAAGAGGGCGGGAGAGCTTACGAGCAGTACTTC. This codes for CASSQEGGRAYEQYF.

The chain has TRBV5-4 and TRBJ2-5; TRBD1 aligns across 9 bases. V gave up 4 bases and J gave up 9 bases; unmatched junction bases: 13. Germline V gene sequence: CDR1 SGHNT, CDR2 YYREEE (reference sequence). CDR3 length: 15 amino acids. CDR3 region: CASSRAPDRGGAQYF. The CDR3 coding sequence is TGTGCCAGCAGCCGAGCCCCGGACAGGGGAGGAGCCCAGTACTTC. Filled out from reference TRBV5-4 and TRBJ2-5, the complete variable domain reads ETGVTQSPTHLIKTRGQQVTLRCSSQSGHNTVSWYQQALGQGPQFIFQYYREEENGRGNFPPRFSGLQFPNYSSELNVNALELDDSALYLCASSRAPDRGGAQYFGPGTRLLVL.

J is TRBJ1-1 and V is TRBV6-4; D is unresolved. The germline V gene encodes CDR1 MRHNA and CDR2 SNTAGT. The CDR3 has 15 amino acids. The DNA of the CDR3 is TGTGCTGTACGGCGGAGGGCAGACCCGAGCACTGAAGCTTTCTTT. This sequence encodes CAVRRRADPSTEAFF.

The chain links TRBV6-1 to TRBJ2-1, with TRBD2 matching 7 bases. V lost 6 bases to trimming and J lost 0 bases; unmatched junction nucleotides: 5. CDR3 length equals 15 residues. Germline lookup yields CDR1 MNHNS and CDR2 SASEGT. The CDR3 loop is CASSRDYSSYNEQFF. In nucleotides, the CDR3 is TGTGCCAGCAGCCGGGACTATAGCTCCTACAATGAGCAGTTCTTC.

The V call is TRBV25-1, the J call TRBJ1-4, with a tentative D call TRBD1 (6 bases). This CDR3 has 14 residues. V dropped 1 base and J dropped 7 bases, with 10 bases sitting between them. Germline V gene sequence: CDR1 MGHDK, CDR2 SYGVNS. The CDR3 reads CASSESQGPEKLFF. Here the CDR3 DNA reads TGTGCCAGCAGTGAATCACAGGGCCCTGAAAAACTGTTTTTT.